These 31 T cell receptor beta chains were all obtained from the same sample, sequenced in a study of human T cells and chemical hapten exposure. MiXCR, run by TCRdb on the RACE reads, gives a single entry per CDR3 protein. The repertoire has about 380,000 distinct CDR3 sequences, nearly 5% of them found once; the top ten carry under 2.5%. Time point given: patch test 1, 2 weeks after DPC sensitization. The treatment denotes: therapeutic diphenylcyclopropenone sensitization with weekly scalp DPC. This specimen consisted of whole blood, obtained in connection with sensitization to the hapten diphenylcyclopropenone (DPC). The receptors were gathered from a woman aged 45-65 years with alopecia areata. Some clones in this sample may be carry-over from other donors' samples.

This clonotype was detected many times. The chain carries TRBV7-9 and TRBJ2-3; 9 bases agree with TRBD2. This CDR3 has 15 residues. V was pared by 5 bases and J by 1 base, with 4 bases of the junction left unmatched. Germline CDR1 and CDR2: SEHNR and FQNEAQ (reference sequence). The CDR3 is CASSGTSFRTDTQYF. CDR3 bases: TGTGCCAGCAGCGGGACTAGCTTTCGCACAGATACGCAGTATTTT.

This clonotype has at least ten counts. The chain joins TRBV12-3 or TRBV12-4 to TRBJ1-1, with TRBD1 matching 7 bases. The CDR3 is 14 residues long. V was clipped by 1 base and J by 3 bases; unmatched bases: 2. In nucleotides, the CDR3 is TGTGCCAGCAGTTTAGGGCAGGGGGACACTGAAGCTTTCTTT. As protein: CASSLGQGDTEAFF.

This clonotype was observed a handful of times. The V and J genes are TRBV7-8 and TRBJ2-6, with D unclear. V lost 5 bases, J lost 2 bases, and 13 bases lay in between. The CDR3 consists of 16 residues. Looked up from germline, CDR1 is SGHVS and CDR2 is FQNEAQ. The CDR3 region is CASSPKTGAGANVLTF. In DNA, the CDR3 is TGTGCCAGCAGCCCGAAGACTGGGGCTGGGGCCAACGTCCTGACTTTC.

This clonotype was picked up many times. V is TRBV28 and J is TRBJ1-3; D call uncertain. Germline V gives CDR1 MDHEN, CDR2 SYDVKM. CDR3 length: 12 residues. V lost 3 bases, J lost 4 bases, and 4 bases lay in between. CDR3 coding DNA: TGTGCCAGCAGTTTTAGGGGAAACACCATATATTTT. Its translation is CASSFRGNTIYF.

In this sample, this clonotype turned up a few times. The V call is TRBV4-1, the J call TRBJ1-1; D uncertain. V was trimmed by 1 base and J by 3 bases, leaving 6 bases between them. Germline CDR1 MGHRA, CDR2 YSYEKL. The CDR3 consists of 13 residues. This CDR3 is CASSQVVDTEAFF. CDR3 bases: TGCGCCAGCAGCCAAGTGGTTGACACTGAAGCTTTCTTT.

There are many counts of this clonotype. The genes are TRBV20-1 and TRBJ2-7; perhaps D is TRBD1 or TRBD2 (5 bases each). CDR3 length: 12 residues. Per the germline V gene, CDR1 is DFQATT and CDR2 is SNEGSKA (reference sequence). With 5 bases removed from V and 3 bases from J, the gap between germline ends came to 11 bases. CDR3 nucleotide sequence: TGCAGTGCTGAAGGGGCGGGCTACGAGCAGTACTTC. Translating gives CSAEGAGYEQYF.

This clonotype has ten or more counts. CDR3 in DNA: TGTGCCAGCAGCCTTACGATTGGGGGCAATGAGCAGTTCTTC. Its translation is CASSLTIGGNEQFF. The rearrangement links TRBV28 to TRBJ2-1, with D possibly being TRBD1 or TRBD2 (5 bases each). Germline V gene data show CDR1 as MDHEN and CDR2 as SYDVKM. The CDR3 runs to 14 residues. V gave up 6 bases and J gave up 6 bases, with 15 bases separating them. Combining the CDR3 with reference TRBV28 and TRBJ2-1 gives the whole variable domain DVKVTQSSRYLVKRTGEKVFLECVQDMDHENMFWYRQDPGLGLRLIYFSYDVKMKEKGDIPEGYSVSREKKERFSLILESASTNQTSMYLCASSLTIGGNEQFFGPGTRLTVL.

This clonotype was seen repeatedly, ten times or more. CDR3 sequence (DNA): TGTGCCAGCAGCGTAGCCCTCCCCGGGGAGCTGTTTTTT. Residues: CASSVALPGELFF. The V and J genes are TRBV9 and TRBJ2-2; D remains unclear. This CDR3 has 13 residues. Per germline, CDR1 SGDLS and CDR2 YYNGEE. Deletions cut 0 bases from V and 6 bases from J, with 6 bases between.

This clonotype was observed a few times. The rearrangement joins TRBV4-3 to TRBJ1-2, with 8 bases aligning to TRBD1. There are 16 residues in the CDR3. J was trimmed by 6 bases and V by 4 bases; bases with no gene match: 13. Germline V gene sequence: CDR1 LGHNA, CDR2 YSLEER. In DNA, the CDR3 is TGCGCCAGCAGCCCCCAGGACAGGGAACCCACTAATGGCTACACCTTC. This sequence encodes CASSPQDREPTNGYTF.

This chain connects TRBV15 to TRBJ2-7; TRBD1 is a possible D gene (5 bases). CDR3 length: 15 amino acids. Trimming removed 3 bases at V and 3 bases at J, with 15 bases between. The germline V gene has CDR1 LNHNV and CDR2 YYDKDF (reference sequence). CDR3 loop: CATSRATGDLYEQYF. Here the CDR3 DNA reads TGTGCCACCAGCAGGGCAACAGGAGACCTCTACGAGCAGTACTTC.

This clonotype was found a few times. The J gene is TRBJ2-3, the V gene TRBV11-2, with 11 nucleotides matching TRBD2. V lost 7 bases and J lost 2; bases outside the gene matches: 20. The CDR3 covers 20 residues. Germline values: CDR1 SGHAT, CDR2 FQNNGV. CDR3: CASNSYEGVTSGGPTDTQYF. The CDR3 bases are TGTGCCAGCAACTCGTATGAGGGGGTTACTAGCGGGGGCCCCACAGATACGCAGTATTTT.

Many counts were recorded for this clonotype. This chain links TRBV28 with TRBJ2-5; tentatively, D is TRBD2 (5 bases). CDR3 length: 13 amino acids. The V gene's germline CDR1 is MDHEN and CDR2 SYDVKM. The V end was cut by 6 bases, the J end by 3 bases, with 11 bases between. The CDR3 loop reads CASSSDSEETQYF. CDR3 sequence (DNA): TGTGCCAGCAGCTCGGACTCTGAAGAGACCCAGTACTTC.

This clonotype came up many times. This chain joins TRBV6-1 and TRBJ1-5; 8 bases agree with TRBD1. Germline CDR1 and CDR2: MNHNS and SASEGT. The CDR3 totals 19 residues. The J segment lost 0 bases and the V segment lost 6 bases, leaving 16 bases of the junction unmatched. CDR3 amino acids: CASSRKTGGNNYSNQPQHF. DNA for the CDR3: TGTGCCAGCAGCAGGAAAACAGGGGGAAACAATTATAGCAATCAGCCCCAGCATTTT.

The chain uses TRBV7-2 and TRBJ2-3; the match to TRBD2 covers 7 bases. With V trimmed by 1 base and J by 5 bases, 6 bases remained unmatched. CDR1 is SGHTA, CDR2 FQGNSA, per germline. This CDR3 spans 15 amino acids. Here the CDR3 reads CASSLGGRAQDTQYF. The CDR3 coding sequence is TGTGCCAGCAGCTTAGGGGGGAGGGCCCAAGATACGCAGTATTTT.

This clonotype was seen many times. The chain links TRBV6-1 to TRBJ1-5, with a weak D call TRBD1 (6 bases). Germline V gene sequence: CDR1 MNHNS, CDR2 SASEGT. The CDR3 is 17 amino acids. V gave up 5 bases and J gave up 0 bases, with 17 bases separating them. The CDR3 DNA follows: TGTGCCAGCAGTTCTAACATCGGGGGCTATAGCAATCAGCCCCAGCATTTT. It is translated as CASSSNIGGYSNQPQHF.

In this sample, this clonotype turned up many times. The chain carries TRBV5-1 and TRBJ1-5; no clear D. Germline CDR1 and CDR2: SGHRS and YFSETQ. This CDR3 has 13 residues. V was clipped by 5 bases and J by 0 bases, with 6 bases between them. The CDR3 spells CASSTSSNQPQHF. The CDR3 DNA reads TGCGCCAGCAGTACCAGTAGCAATCAGCCCCAGCATTTT.

The sample holds many counts of this clonotype. The V call is TRBV3-1, the J call TRBJ2-7, with D unresolved. The germline V gene has CDR1 LGHDT and CDR2 YNNKEL (reference sequence). The CDR3 spans 15 residues. V lost 5 bases and J 3 bases, leaving 17 bases between the germline ends. The CDR3 protein is CASSGYTKTHYEQYF. The CDR3 DNA sequence: TGTGCCAGCAGCGGGTACACCAAGACTCACTACGAGCAGTACTTC.

The sample holds a few counts of this clonotype. The chain is built from TRBV19 and TRBJ2-1; the D gene could be TRBD1 or TRBD2 (6 bases each). Trimming took off 3 bases at V and 6 bases at J, with 15 bases between the two ends. CDR1 is LNHDA and CDR2 is SQIVND in the germline V gene (reference sequence). CDR3 length equals 15 residues. CDR3 protein: CASSMLTGGGNEQFF. The CDR3 nucleotides are TGTGCCAGTAGTATGCTGACAGGAGGGGGCAATGAGCAGTTCTTC.

This clonotype was seen at least ten times. This chain links TRBV10-3 with TRBJ2-1, with TRBD1 matching over 9 bases. There are 14 residues in the CDR3. Germline loops: CDR1 ENHRY, CDR2 SYGVKD. The ends lost 6 bases at V and 7 bases at J; junction bases unmatched: 7. Written as DNA, the CDR3 is TGTGCCATCAGCGGACAGGGGATGGGGAATGAGCAGTTCTTC. Translation: CAISGQGMGNEQFF.

This clonotype was seen a few times. This chain connects TRBV20-1 to TRBJ2-3; 9 bases match TRBD1. Germline assignment: CDR1 DFQATT and CDR2 SNEGSKA (reference sequence). The CDR3 has 16 amino acids. V gave up 6 bases and J gave up 0 bases; unmatched junction bases: 10. CDR3 nucleotide sequence: TGCAGTGCCAGTACCACAGGGGGCTATAGCACAGATACGCAGTATTTT. Translation: CSASTTGGYSTDTQYF.

This clonotype was seen at least ten times. The rearrangement links TRBV7-3 to TRBJ1-2, with D tentatively TRBD1 (6 bases). V was pared by 2 bases and J by 2 bases, with 9 bases between. CDR1 is SGHTA, CDR2 FQGTGA, per germline. This CDR3 region has 14 residues. For the CDR3, the DNA is TGTGCCAGCAGCTTAGGAGGGGGGAACTATGGCTACACCTTC. Its protein is CASSLGGGNYGYTF.

V and J are TRBV5-4 and TRBJ2-3, with D unresolved. With 2 bases removed from V and 3 bases from J, the gap between germline ends came to 13 bases. This CDR3 comprises 15 residues. Germline assignment: CDR1 SGHNT and CDR2 YYREEE (reference sequence). The chain's CDR3 is CASSFDKRATDTQYF. CDR3 nucleotides: TGTGCCAGCAGCTTTGACAAGAGAGCGACAGATACGCAGTATTTT.

Ten or more counts support this clonotype. This chain connects TRBV11-1 to TRBJ1-2, with no clear D. Germline loops: CDR1 SGHAT, CDR2 FQDESV (reference sequence). The V end was cut by 5 bases, the J end by 4 bases, with 23 bases between. The CDR3 spans 17 residues. Here the CDR3 DNA reads TGTGCCAGCAGCAGCGGACGGAGTGCGAGGGCCCTCTATGGCTACACCTTC. Translating gives CASSSGRSARALYGYTF.

This clonotype was found a few times. V is TRBV9 and J is TRBJ2-4; 12 positions match TRBD2. CDR1 is SGDLS, CDR2 YYNGEE, per germline. The CDR3 sequence is 19 residues long. The V and J ends lost 7 bases and 8 bases, in that order; junction bases with no gene match: 22. CDR3 in DNA: TGTGCCAGCCCCGGGCCCTCTGAGACTAGCGGGAGACTAGCCGACATTCAGTACTTC. This sequence encodes CASPGPSETSGRLADIQYF.

This clonotype was seen a few times. This chain uses TRBV2 with TRBJ1-3, with unresolved D. The CDR3 is 16 residues long. The germline V gene encodes CDR1 SNHLY and CDR2 FYNNEI. Trimming removed 2 bases from V and 0 bases from J, with 11 bases in between. CDR3 amino acids: CASSETAGNSGNTIYF. For the CDR3, the DNA is TGTGCCAGCAGTGAAACGGCCGGGAACTCTGGAAACACCATATATTTT. Filled out from reference TRBV2 and TRBJ1-3, the complete variable domain reads EPEVTQTPSHQVTQMGQEVILRCVPISNHLYFYWYRQILGQKVEFLVSFYNNEISEKSEIFDDQFSVERPDGSNFTLKIRSTKLEDSAMYFCASSETAGNSGNTIYFGEGSWLTVV.

V is TRBV5-1 and J is TRBJ2-1, with 10 bases that match TRBD2. The CDR3 contains 16 residues. V lost 4 bases to trimming and J lost 4 bases; unmatched junction nucleotides: 8. Looked up from germline, CDR1 is SGHRS and CDR2 is YFSETQ. The CDR3 coding sequence is TGCGCCAGCAGCCAAACCCCTAGCGGGAGTTACAATGAGCAGTTCTTC. Translated, it gives CASSQTPSGSYNEQFF.

The sample holds many counts of this clonotype. V and J are TRBV28 and TRBJ2-7; D could derive from TRBD1 or TRBD2 (5 bases each). V lost 7 bases, J lost 2 bases, and 30 bases lay in between. The CDR3 has 19 amino acids. Germline values: CDR1 MDHEN, CDR2 SYDVKM. CDR3 bases: TGTGCCAGCACCTTTCCCCTCGGATCGGGGCCAGGGAGCCCCTACGAGCAGTACTTC. This gives the protein CASTFPLGSGPGSPYEQYF.

At least ten counts were recorded for this clonotype. V usage is TRBV7-2 and J usage is TRBJ2-1; TRBD2 might be the D (6 bases). The CDR3 covers 14 residues. The V gene lost 7 bases and the J gene lost 3 bases, with 13 bases spanning the gap. Germline V gives CDR1 SGHTA, CDR2 FQGNSA. CDR3 DNA sequence: TGTGCCAGCACTACTGGGGGAGGCTACAATGAGCAGTTCTTC. It yields the protein CASTTGGGYNEQFF. The variable domain in full, with the rest retrieved from reference TRBV7-2 and TRBJ2-1, is GAGVSQSPSNKVTEKGKDVELRCDPISGHTALYWYRQSLGQGLEFLIYFQGNSAPDKSGLPSDRFSAERTGGSVSTLTIQRTQQEDSAVYLCASTTGGGYNEQFFGPGTRLTVL.

This clonotype was detected many times. V usage is TRBV7-9 and J usage is TRBJ2-7; a possible D gene is TRBD1 (6 bases). V was clipped by 11 bases and J by 2 bases, with 19 bases between them. Germline CDR1 and CDR2: SEHNR and FQNEAQ (reference sequence). This CDR3 is built from 14 residues. This CDR3 is CAVRGLGATYEQYF. The CDR3 nucleotides are TGTGCCGTGAGGGGATTGGGGGCAACCTACGAGCAGTACTTC.

This clonotype was recorded a few times. This chain uses TRBV6-2 or TRBV6-3 with TRBJ2-2, with D uncertain. CDR1 MNHEY and CDR2 SVGEGT come from the germline V gene. The V gene lost 5 bases and the J gene lost 4 bases, with 11 bases spanning the gap. This CDR3 comprises 14 residues. The DNA for the CDR3 is TGTGCCAGCAGTCCTTTTAGAGGCACCGGGGAGCTGTTTTTT. Translated, it gives CASSPFRGTGELFF.

This sequence joins TRBV29-1 and TRBJ2-6; the D is unclear. The CDR3 is 14 amino acids. CDR1 is SQVTM and CDR2 is ANQGSEA in the germline V gene. The V and J ends lost 3 bases and 0 bases respectively, with 6 bases between them. Here the CDR3 reads CSVDASSGANVLTF. The CDR3 DNA follows: TGCAGCGTTGATGCTAGCTCTGGGGCCAACGTCCTGACTTTC.